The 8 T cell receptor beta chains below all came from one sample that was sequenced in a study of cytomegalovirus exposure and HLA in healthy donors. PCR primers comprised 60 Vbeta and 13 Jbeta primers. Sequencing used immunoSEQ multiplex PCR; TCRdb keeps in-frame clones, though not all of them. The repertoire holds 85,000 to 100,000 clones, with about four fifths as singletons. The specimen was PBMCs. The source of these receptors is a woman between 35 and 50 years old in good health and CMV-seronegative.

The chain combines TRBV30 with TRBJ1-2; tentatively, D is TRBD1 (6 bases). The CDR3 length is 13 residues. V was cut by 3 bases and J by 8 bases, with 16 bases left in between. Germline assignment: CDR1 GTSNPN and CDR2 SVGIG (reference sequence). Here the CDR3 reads CAWRDGRTEGYTF. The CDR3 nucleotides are TGTGCCTGGAGGGACGGAAGGACAGAAGGCTACACCTTC.

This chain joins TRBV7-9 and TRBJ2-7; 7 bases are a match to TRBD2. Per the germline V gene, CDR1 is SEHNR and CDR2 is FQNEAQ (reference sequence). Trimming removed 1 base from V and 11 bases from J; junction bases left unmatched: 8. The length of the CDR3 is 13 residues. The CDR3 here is CASSLEGGWGKYF. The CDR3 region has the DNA TGTGCCAGCAGCTTAGAGGGAGGGTGGGGGAAGTACTTC.

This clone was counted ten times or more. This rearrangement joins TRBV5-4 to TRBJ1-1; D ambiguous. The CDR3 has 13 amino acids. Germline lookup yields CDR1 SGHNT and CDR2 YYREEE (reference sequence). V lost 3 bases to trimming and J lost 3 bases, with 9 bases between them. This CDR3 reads CASSSGRYTEAFF. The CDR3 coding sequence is TGTGCCAGCAGCTCCGGGAGGTACACTGAAGCTTTCTTT.

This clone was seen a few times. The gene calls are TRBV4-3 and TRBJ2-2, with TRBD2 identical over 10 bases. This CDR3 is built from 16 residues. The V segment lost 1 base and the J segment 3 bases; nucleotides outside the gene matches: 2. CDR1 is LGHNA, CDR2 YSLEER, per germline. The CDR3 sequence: CASSQVGTSDTGELFF. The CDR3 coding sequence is TGCGCCAGCAGCCAAGTCGGGACTAGCGACACCGGGGAGCTGTTTTTT.

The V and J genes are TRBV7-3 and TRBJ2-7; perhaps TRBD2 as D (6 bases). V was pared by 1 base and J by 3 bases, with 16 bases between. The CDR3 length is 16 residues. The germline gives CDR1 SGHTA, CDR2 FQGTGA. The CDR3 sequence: CASSLSAGSPLYEQYF. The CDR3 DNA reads TGTGCCAGCAGCTTAAGCGCGGGGAGCCCCCTCTACGAGCAGTACTTC.

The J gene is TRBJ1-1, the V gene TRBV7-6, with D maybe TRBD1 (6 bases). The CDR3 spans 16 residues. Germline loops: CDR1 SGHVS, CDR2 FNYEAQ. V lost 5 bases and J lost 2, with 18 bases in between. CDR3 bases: TGTGCCAGCAGCGCCCAGGGGATCCTCGTTAACACTGAAGCTTTCTTT. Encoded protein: CASSAQGILVNTEAFF.

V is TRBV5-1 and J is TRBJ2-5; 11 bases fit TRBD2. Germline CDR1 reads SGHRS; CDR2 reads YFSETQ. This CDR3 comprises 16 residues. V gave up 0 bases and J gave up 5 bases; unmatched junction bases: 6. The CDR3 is CASSLGSSGGKETQYF. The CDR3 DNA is TGCGCCAGCAGCTTGGGATCTAGCGGGGGGAAGGAGACCCAGTACTTC.

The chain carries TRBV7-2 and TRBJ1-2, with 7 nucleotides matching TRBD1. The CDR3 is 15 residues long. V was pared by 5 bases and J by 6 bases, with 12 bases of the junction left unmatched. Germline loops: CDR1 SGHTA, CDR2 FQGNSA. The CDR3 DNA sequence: TGTGCCAGCAGCCCACCGGGACAGCTCAGGGATGGCTACACCTTC. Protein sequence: CASSPPGQLRDGYTF. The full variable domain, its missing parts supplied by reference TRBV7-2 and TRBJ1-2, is GAGVSQSPSNKVTEKGKDVELRCDPISGHTALYWYRQSLGQGLEFLIYFQGNSAPDKSGLPSDRFSAERTGGSVSTLTIQRTQQEDSAVYLCASSPPGQLRDGYTFGSGTRLTVV.